The 24 T cell receptor beta chains below were found in one sample sequenced in a study of shared clonotypes between healthy human individuals (dated by TCRdb to 2020 to 2021). The library was produced with the immunoSEQ multiplex PCR assay. TCRdb limited this immuneACCESS table to in-frame rearrangements with V and J called. A share of clones is missing; checked studies link under half to unresolved V genes, and the rest is unexplained. The sample includes approximately 2,000,000 clones, with less than 95% observed a single time. Together, the top ten hold 0.37% of the sample. Sequences were obtained from naive CD4+ T cells from PBMCs. The sample's cell subset or site label is to be understood as: CD45RA+ positively selected. The receptors were sampled from a man between 18 and 35 years old in good health. Some clones in this sample may be carry-over from other donors' samples.

With regard to this clone: Other nucleotide sequences from this sample produce the same CDR3. V is TRBV28 and J is TRBJ2-1; maybe TRBD2 (5 bases). CDR3 length equals 14 residues. Between the trimmed V and J ends, which lost 6 bases and 4 bases, there was a span of 13 bases. Germline values: CDR1 MDHEN, CDR2 SYDVKM. The CDR3 DNA reads as TGTGCCAGCAGCCTAGCCAGAGGTTACAATGAGCAGTTCTTC. Its protein is CASSLARGYNEQFF.

The J gene is TRBJ1-3, the V gene TRBV5-1, with no clear D. The CDR3 consists of 16 residues. Trimming shortened V by 1 base and J by 0 bases, and 11 bases separated the two germline ends. CDR1 and CDR2 from the germline V gene are SGHRS and YFSETQ. The CDR3 loop reads CASSLMAAGSGNTIYF. CDR3 nucleotides: TGCGCCAGCAGCTTGATGGCGGCAGGCTCTGGAAACACCATATATTTT.

The rearrangement joins TRBV25-1 to TRBJ1-4; no reliable D call. CDR1 and CDR2 (germline): MGHDK, SYGVNS. V gave up 3 bases and J gave up 0 bases, with 8 bases separating them. CDR3 length: 15 residues. The CDR3 loop is CASSDVPATNEKLFF. As DNA, the CDR3 is TGTGCCAGCAGTGACGTCCCTGCAACTAATGAAAAACTGTTTTTT.

The chain combines TRBV7-9 with TRBJ2-7; 7 positions match TRBD1. CDR3 size: 14 residues. Germline CDR1 is SEHNR and CDR2 is FQNEAQ (reference sequence). CDR3 amino acids: CASSSLQDRQQESV. CDR3 sequence (DNA): TGTGCCAGCAGCTCCCTCCAGGACAGGCAGCAGGAGTCCGTC.

This clone was counted a few times. CDR3 sequence: CASSLSQTSTEAFF. The CDR3 DNA follows: TGTGCCAGCTCACTCAGCCAGACCAGCACTGAAGCTTTCTTT. The V gene is TRBV18, the J gene TRBJ1-1; D not resolved. CDR1 KGHSH and CDR2 LQKENI come from the germline V gene. This CDR3 is 14 amino acids long. The V end lost 4 bases, the J end lost 4 bases, and 13 bases lay between the germline ends.

The chain joins TRBV7-3 to TRBJ2-1, with TRBD2 matching over 11 bases. Trimming took 2 bases from V and 4 from J; bases not matched to a gene: 4. There are 16 residues in the CDR3. The germline gives CDR1 SGHTA, CDR2 FQGTGA. The CDR3 DNA is TGTGCCAGCAGCTTAGCCGGGACTAGCGGTTACAATGAGCAGTTCTTC. Protein: CASSLAGTSGYNEQFF.

The V call is TRBV5-1, the J call TRBJ2-6, with D tentatively TRBD1 (5 bases). In germline, CDR1 is SGHRS, CDR2 YFSETQ. V lost 4 bases to trimming and J lost 2 bases, with 10 bases between them. There are 15 residues in the CDR3. In DNA, the CDR3 is TGCGCCAGCAGCAACCAGGGTACTGGGGCCAACGTCCTGACTTTC. It translates to CASSNQGTGANVLTF.

The gene calls are TRBV5-6 and TRBJ2-1; 12 nucleotides agree with TRBD2. The CDR3 loop spans 15 amino acids. J lost 4 bases, V lost 6 bases, and 5 bases had no gene match. Germline assignment: CDR1 SGHDT and CDR2 YYEEEE. DNA for the CDR3: TGTGCCAGCATCCTAGCGGGAGGGGGGTACAATGAGCAGTTCTTC. Protein: CASILAGGGYNEQFF.

The chain recombines TRBV14 with TRBJ2-2; D unclear. In germline, CDR1 is SGHDN, CDR2 FVKESK. V lost 4 bases, J lost 1 base, and 10 bases lay in between. The CDR3 has 15 residues. CDR3 loop: CASSPSWENTGELFF. DNA of the CDR3: TGTGCCAGCAGCCCCTCTTGGGAGAACACCGGGGAGCTGTTTTTT.

The chain combines TRBV28 with TRBJ1-5; D unclear. The germline V and J ends were trimmed by 8 bases and 0 bases, with 8 bases remaining between them. The CDR3 contains 13 residues. Germline V gene lookup returns CDR1 MDHEN and CDR2 SYDVKM. Here the CDR3 DNA reads TGTGCCAGCGAGGGCTATAGCAATCAGCCCCAGCATTTT. Its protein product is CASEGYSNQPQHF. The complete variable domain, with remaining parts taken from reference TRBV28 and TRBJ1-5, reads DVKVTQSSRYLVKRTGEKVFLECVQDMDHENMFWYRQDPGLGLRLIYFSYDVKMKEKGDIPEGYSVSREKKERFSLILESASTNQTSMYLCASEGYSNQPQHFGDGTRLSIL.

The rearrangement joins TRBV5-1 to TRBJ2-7; 8 nucleotides agree with TRBD2. CDR3 length: 14 amino acids. Germline values: CDR1 SGHRS, CDR2 YFSETQ. Trimming removed 4 bases from V and 6 bases from J; junction bases left unmatched: 9. The CDR3 DNA sequence: TGCGCCAGCAGCGACCCGAGCGGGAGCCCCGAGCAGTACTTC. Its translation is CASSDPSGSPEQYF.

The chain couples TRBV6-1 to TRBJ2-1; D is undetermined. Trimming removed 1 base at V and 5 bases at J, with 9 bases between. This CDR3 has 14 amino acids. Germline-derived CDR1 and CDR2 are MNHNS and SASEGT. The CDR3 DNA follows: TGTGCCAGCAGTGAAGGCCTGTCCCACAATGAGCAGTTCTTC. It codes for CASSEGLSHNEQFF.

The V and J genes are TRBV5-1 and TRBJ2-3; 11 bases fit TRBD2. Germline V gives CDR1 SGHRS, CDR2 YFSETQ. J gave up 0 bases and V 4 bases, and 4 bases lay outside the gene matches. The CDR3 has 16 amino acids. CDR3 residues: CASSEGLAASTDTQYF. In DNA, the CDR3 is TGCGCCAGCAGCGAGGGACTAGCGGCTAGCACAGATACGCAGTATTTT.

To note about this clone: At the DNA level, this CDR3 is encoded by other sequences in the same sample as well. The chain uses TRBV5-1 and TRBJ2-1, with D perhaps being TRBD1 or TRBD2 (5 bases each). Germline V CDR1 and CDR2: SGHRS, YFSETQ. V shed 3 bases and J shed 0 bases, with 10 bases lying between them. There are 15 residues in the CDR3. For the CDR3, the DNA is TGCGCCAGCAGCTCCGGGACCAGCTCCTACAATGAGCAGTTCTTC. The encoded protein is CASSSGTSSYNEQFF. Together with reference TRBV5-1 and TRBJ2-1, the CDR3 gives the full variable domain: KAGVTQTPRYLIKTRGQQVTLSCSPISGHRSVSWYQQTPGQGLQFLFEYFSETQRNKGNFPGRFSGRQFSNSRSEMNVSTLELGDSALYLCASSSGTSSYNEQFFGPGTRLTVL.

The V call is TRBV2, the J call TRBJ2-2; 10 bases match TRBD1. Germline V lookup: CDR1 SNHLY, CDR2 FYNNEI. The CDR3 sequence is 14 residues long. Unmatched junction bases numbered 5, after V lost 7 bases and J lost 6 bases. In DNA form, the CDR3 reads TGTGCCAGCACCGGGACAGGGGTCCCCGGGGAGCTGTTTTTT. Translated: CASTGTGVPGELFF.

The chain recombines TRBV7-8 with TRBJ2-3, with 12 bases matching TRBD2. The germline V gene has CDR1 SGHVS and CDR2 FQNEAQ. The CDR3 consists of 14 residues. Trimming cost V 7 bases and J 5 bases; bases outside gene matches: 4. CDR3: CASNRLAGEDTQYF. The CDR3 nucleotides read TGTGCCAGCAACCGACTAGCGGGAGAAGATACGCAGTATTTT.

The gene calls are TRBV28 and TRBJ1-3; 9 bases are shared with TRBD1. The CDR3 is 19 amino acids. CDR1 is MDHEN and CDR2 is SYDVKM in the germline V gene. V trimming: 5 bases; J trimming: 2 bases; junction bases outside the gene matches: 16. The chain's CDR3 is CASSPHPGQGMEAGNTIYF. In DNA, the CDR3 is TGTGCCAGCAGTCCCCATCCGGGACAGGGAATGGAGGCTGGAAACACCATATATTTT. Supplemented by reference TRBV28 and TRBJ1-3, the full variable domain reads DVKVTQSSRYLVKRTGEKVFLECVQDMDHENMFWYRQDPGLGLRLIYFSYDVKMKEKGDIPEGYSVSREKKERFSLILESASTNQTSMYLCASSPHPGQGMEAGNTIYFGEGSWLTVV.

This clone was seen more than once but under ten times. The chain joins TRBV19 to TRBJ1-1; D unresolved. The germline V gene encodes CDR1 LNHDA and CDR2 SQIVND (reference sequence). V lost 4 bases to trimming and J lost 5 bases, with 20 bases between them. This CDR3 has 16 amino acids. Written as DNA, the CDR3 is TGTGCCAGTAGTACCCTCCGCGAGTCGAGGTGGACTGAAGCTTTCTTT. This translates into CASSTLRESRWTEAFF.

Comment on this clone: At the DNA level, this CDR3 is encoded by other sequences in the same sample as well. V and J are TRBV4-1 and TRBJ2-2; 11 positions match TRBD2. CDR1 and CDR2 (germline): MGHRA, YSYEKL. V dropped 1 base and J dropped 6; count of bases not matched to a gene: 4. This CDR3 spans 16 amino acids. CDR3 loop: CASSQGLAGGAGELFF. The CDR3 region has the DNA TGCGCCAGCAGCCAAGGGCTAGCGGGAGGAGCCGGGGAGCTGTTTTTT.

The chain links TRBV9 to TRBJ1-2; TRBD1 matches 8 bases. The CDR3 has 14 residues. V lost 0 bases to trimming and J lost 8 bases; unmatched junction nucleotides: 6. The V gene's germline CDR1 is SGDLS and CDR2 YYNGEE. CDR3 DNA sequence: TGTGCCAGCAGCGTAGATGTGACAGGGGTAGGCTACACCTTC. This encodes CASSVDVTGVGYTF. Based on the CDR3 plus reference TRBV9 and TRBJ1-2, the full variable domain is DSGVTQTPKHLITATGQRVTLRCSPRSGDLSVYWYQQSLDQGLQFLIQYYNGEERAKGNILERFSAQQFPDLHSELNLSSLELGDSALYFCASSVDVTGVGYTFGSGTRLTVV.

The chain employs TRBV6-5 and TRBJ2-7, with unresolved D. V dropped 0 bases and J dropped 2 bases, with 11 bases sitting between them. The CDR3 has 15 amino acids. Germline V gene data show CDR1 as MNHEY and CDR2 as SVGAGI. For the CDR3, the DNA is TGTGCCAGCAGTTACTCGAGTCTTTGGCCCTACGAGCAGTACTTC. As protein: CASSYSSLWPYEQYF.

Of note for this clone: Other nucleotide sequences from this sample produce the same CDR3. CDR3 residues: CASSLGVRYGYTF. The CDR3 region has the DNA TGTGCCAGCAGCTTGGGGGTCCGCTATGGCTACACCTTC. The rearrangement links TRBV5-6 to TRBJ1-2; D is uncertain. The V and J ends lost 0 bases and 4 bases respectively, with 7 bases between them. Germline CDR1 and CDR2: SGHDT and YYEEEE. This CDR3 has 13 amino acids.

The chain employs TRBV7-2 and TRBJ2-7; 9 positions agree with TRBD2. Germline loops: CDR1 SGHTA, CDR2 FQGNSA. V was clipped by 2 bases and J by 6 bases; unmatched bases: 14. The CDR3 covers 17 residues. CDR3 protein: CASSLQNSGRVVSEQYF. The CDR3, as DNA: TGTGCCAGCAGCTTACAAAATAGCGGGAGAGTAGTTTCCGAGCAGTACTTC.

The genes are TRBV9 and TRBJ1-2; D is uncertain. The CDR3 has 14 residues. Germline-derived CDR1 and CDR2 are SGDLS and YYNGEE. The V gene lost 0 bases and the J gene lost 7 bases, with 13 bases spanning the gap. CDR3 region: CASSVAGSSFGYTF. CDR3 nucleotide sequence: TGTGCCAGCAGCGTAGCTGGCAGCTCTTTTGGCTACACCTTC.